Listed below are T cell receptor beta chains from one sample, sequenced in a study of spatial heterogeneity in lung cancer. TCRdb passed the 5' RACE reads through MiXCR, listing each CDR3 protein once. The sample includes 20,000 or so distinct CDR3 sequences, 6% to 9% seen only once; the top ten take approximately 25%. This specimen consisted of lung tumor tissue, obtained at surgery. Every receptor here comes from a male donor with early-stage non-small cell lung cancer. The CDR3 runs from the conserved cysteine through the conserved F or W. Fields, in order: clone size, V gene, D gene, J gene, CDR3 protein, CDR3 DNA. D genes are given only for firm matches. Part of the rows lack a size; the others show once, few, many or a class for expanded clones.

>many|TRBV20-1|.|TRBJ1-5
CSARQEGLDNRPQHF
TGCAGTGCTCGACAGGAGGGTCTGGACAATCGGCCCCAGCATTTT
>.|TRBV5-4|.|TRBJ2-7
CASSWDARGEQYF
TGTGCCAGCAGCTGGGACGCACGAGGAGAGCAGTACTTC
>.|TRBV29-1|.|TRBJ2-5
CSVLRQETQYF
TGCAGCGTTTTAAGACAGGAGACCCAGTACTTC
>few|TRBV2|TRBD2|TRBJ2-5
CASNGGLAGEETQYF
TGTGCCAGCAACGGCGGACTAGCGGGGGAAGAGACCCAGTACTTC
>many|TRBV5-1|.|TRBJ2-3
CASSSSTDTQYF
TGCGCCAGCAGCTCTAGCACAGATACGCAGTATTTT
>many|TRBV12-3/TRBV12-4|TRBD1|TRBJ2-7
CASRRGQGSYEQYF
TGTGCCAGCAGACGAGGACAGGGATCCTACGAGCAGTACTTC
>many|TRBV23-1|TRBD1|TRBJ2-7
CASSRTRDRSSYEQYF
TGCGCCAGCAGTCGGACCCGGGACAGGTCATCCTACGAGCAGTACTTC
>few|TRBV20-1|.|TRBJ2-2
CSSPGQSTGELFF
TGCAGCTCACCGGGGCAGAGCACCGGGGAGCTGTTTTTT
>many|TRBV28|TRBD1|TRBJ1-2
CASSRGQGGGYGYTF
TGTGCCAGCAGCAGAGGACAGGGGGGCGGCTATGGCTACACCTTC
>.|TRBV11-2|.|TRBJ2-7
CASRLPSSAYEQYF
TGTGCCAGCAGGCTCCCCAGTTCGGCCTACGAGCAGTACTTC
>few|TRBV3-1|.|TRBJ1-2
CASSPLQVNYGYTF
TGTGCCAGCAGCCCCTTACAGGTGAACTATGGCTACACCTTC
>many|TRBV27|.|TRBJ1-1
CASSLNRNTEAFF
TGTGCCAGCAGTTTAAACCGGAACACTGAAGCTTTCTTT
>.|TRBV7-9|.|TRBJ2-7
CASSVDTPTYEQYF
TGTGCCAGCAGCGTAGACACACCCACCTACGAGCAGTACTTC
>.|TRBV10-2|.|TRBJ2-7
CATRLQGSSYEQYF
TGCGCCACAAGACTACAGGGAAGCTCCTACGAGCAGTACTTC
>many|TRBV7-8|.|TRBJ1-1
CASSQLPGQGNTEAFF
TGTGCCAGCAGCCAACTACCAGGGCAGGGGAACACTGAAGCTTTCTTT
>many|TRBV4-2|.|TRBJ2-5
CASSQKREETQYF
TGTGCCAGCAGCCAAAAAAGGGAAGAGACCCAGTACTTC
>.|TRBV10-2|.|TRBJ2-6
CASSGTGRGAGANVLTF
TGCGCCAGCAGTGGGACAGGGAGGGGGGCTGGGGCCAACGTCCTGACTTTC
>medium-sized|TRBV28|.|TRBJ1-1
CASSAGDRAEAFF
TGTGCCAGCAGTGCCGGGGACCGTGCTGAAGCTTTCTTT
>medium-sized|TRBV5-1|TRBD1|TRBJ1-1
CASSLRTGGTEAFF
TGCGCCAGCAGCCTACGGACAGGGGGCACTGAAGCTTTCTTT
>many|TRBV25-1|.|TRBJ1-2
CASSEWETPNGYTF
TGTGCCAGCAGTGAATGGGAGACACCGAACGGCTACACCTTC
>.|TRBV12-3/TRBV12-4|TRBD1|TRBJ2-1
CASSLTGGPGNEQFF
TGTGCCAGCAGTTTAACAGGGGGTCCGGGCAATGAGCAGTTCTTC
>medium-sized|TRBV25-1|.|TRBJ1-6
CASSKLNSPLHF
TGTGCCAGCAGTAAACTCAATTCACCCCTCCACTTT
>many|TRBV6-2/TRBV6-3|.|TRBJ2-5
CASSSVAGETQYF
TGTGCCAGCAGTTCGGTAGCCGGGGAGACCCAGTACTTC
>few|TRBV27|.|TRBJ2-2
CASSFQGNTGELFF
TGTGCCAGCAGTTTTCAGGGGAACACCGGGGAGCTGTTTTTT
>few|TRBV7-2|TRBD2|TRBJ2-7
CASSLARGGQYSYEQYF
TGTGCCAGCAGCTTAGCGCGGGGGGGGCAGTACTCCTACGAGCAGTACTTC
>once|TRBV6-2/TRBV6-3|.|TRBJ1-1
CASSFPTNTEAFF
TGTGCCAGCAGTTTCCCCACGAACACTGAAGCTTTCTTT
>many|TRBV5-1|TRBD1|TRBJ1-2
CASSLGQGGYGYTF
TGCGCCAGCAGCCTCGGACAGGGGGGCTATGGCTACACCTTC